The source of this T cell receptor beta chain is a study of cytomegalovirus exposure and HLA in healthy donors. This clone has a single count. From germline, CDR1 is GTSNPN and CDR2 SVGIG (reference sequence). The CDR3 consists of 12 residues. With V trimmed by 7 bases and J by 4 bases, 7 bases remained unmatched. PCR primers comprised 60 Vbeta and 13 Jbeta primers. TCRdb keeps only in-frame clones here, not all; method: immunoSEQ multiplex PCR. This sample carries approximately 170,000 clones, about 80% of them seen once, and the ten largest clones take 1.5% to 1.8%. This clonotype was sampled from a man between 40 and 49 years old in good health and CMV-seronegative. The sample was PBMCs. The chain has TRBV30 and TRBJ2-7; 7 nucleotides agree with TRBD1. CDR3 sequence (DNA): TGTGCCTTCAACAGGGGTCGTTACGAGCAGTACTTC. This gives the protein CAFNRGRYEQYF. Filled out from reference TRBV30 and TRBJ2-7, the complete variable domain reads SQTIHQWPATLVQPVGSPLSLECTVEGTSNPNLYWYRQAAGRGLQLLFYSVGIGQISSEVPQNLSASRPQDRQFILSSKKLLLSDSGFYLCAFNRGRYEQYFGPGTRLTVT.